Below, 13 T cell receptor beta chains from the same sample are listed, as sequenced in a study of T cell responses to AZD1222 COVID-19 vaccine. The method was immunoSEQ multiplex PCR; TCRdb's version includes in-frame clones alone and lacks a portion of them. This table holds around 94,000 clones, about 89% found once. Sequenced here: peripheral blood, sampled on day 0 of AZD1222 vaccination. The receptors here all came from an adult in good health.

The genes are TRBV10-2 and TRBJ2-5; 10 nucleotides match TRBD2. In germline, CDR1 is WSHSY, CDR2 SAAADI. After removal of 4 bases from V and 1 base from J, the junction contained 9 bases not matched to a gene. The CDR3 loop spans 17 amino acids. The CDR3: CASSVPAGGLFQETQYF. The CDR3 DNA is TGCGCCAGCAGTGTTCCAGCGGGGGGGTTATTCCAAGAGACCCAGTACTTC.

CDR3 DNA: TGTGCCAGCAGTCCCAGGGGGGGGAACACTGAAGCTTTCTTT. Amino acids: CASSPRGGNTEAFF. V and J are TRBV6-2 or TRBV6-3 and TRBJ1-1; 7 positions match TRBD1. Per the germline V gene, CDR1 is MNHEY and CDR2 is SVGEGT. J lost 1 base, V lost 5 bases, and 4 bases had no gene match. The CDR3 contains 14 residues.

The chain carries TRBV12-1 and TRBJ1-5; the table calls TRBD1, which could not be checked here. TRBV12-1 is a pseudogene. The CDR3 is 18 amino acids. The CDR3 protein is CASSHGPRVLKGNQPQHF. The CDR3 nucleotides are TGTGCCAGCAGCCACGGTCCCCGGGTCTTAAAGGGGAATCAGCCCCAGCATTTT.

This chain's CDR3 is CASRRLYEQYF. In nucleotides, the CDR3 is TGTGCCAGCAGAAGACTCTACGAGCAGTACTTC. V and J are TRBV25-1 and TRBJ2-7, with D unclear. V was pared by 6 bases and J by 3 bases, with 6 bases between. CDR3 length: 11 residues. Germline assignment: CDR1 MGHDK and CDR2 SYGVNS.

The CDR3 DNA reads as TGTGCCAGCAGTCCGCAGGGAGACCTCTATGGCTACACCTTC. Its translation: CASSPQGDLYGYTF. The V gene is TRBV6-5, the J gene TRBJ1-2; the D gene is possibly TRBD1 (5 bases). The germline V gene has CDR1 MNHEY and CDR2 SVGAGI. This CDR3 comprises 14 residues. V gave up 5 bases and J gave up 4 bases, with 14 bases separating them.

In this sample, this clone turned up once. The chain joins TRBV11-3 to TRBJ2-3, with D hard to call. The germline gives CDR1 SGHNT, CDR2 YENEEA. V was clipped by 0 bases and J by 0 bases, with 7 bases between them. CDR3 size: 15 residues. The CDR3: CASSLDSSSTDTQYF. DNA of the CDR3: TGTGCCAGCAGCTTAGATTCGTCTAGCACAGATACGCAGTATTTT.

This chain connects TRBV5-4 to TRBJ2-5; 8 bases match TRBD2. Unmatched junction bases numbered 8, after V lost 2 bases and J lost 5 bases. CDR3 length: 15 residues. Germline CDR1 reads SGHNT; CDR2 reads YYREEE (reference sequence). The CDR3 DNA follows: TGTGCCAGCAGCTTAGCCGGGGGGGTAGGGGAGACCCAGTACTTC. This translates into CASSLAGGVGETQYF.

This rearrangement joins TRBV5-1 to TRBJ2-7; 8 bases agree with TRBD2. CDR1 is SGHRS, CDR2 YFSETQ, per germline. The junction had 6 bases not matched to a gene; V was cut back by 0 bases and J by 1 base. The CDR3 is made up of 16 amino acids. Written as DNA, the CDR3 is TGCGCCAGCAGCTTGGTTCCAGCGGGGGCTTCCTACGAGCAGTACTTC. This gives the protein CASSLVPAGASYEQYF.

The CDR3, as DNA: TGTGCCAGTAGTTTTCAGGGGGCGGATGGCTACACCTTC. Translated, it gives CASSFQGADGYTF. This chain uses TRBV19 with TRBJ1-2, with TRBD1 identical over 8 bases. The germline gives CDR1 LNHDA, CDR2 SQIVND (reference sequence). With 5 bases clipped from V and 6 bases from J, the junction kept 5 bases outside the gene matches. CDR3 length: 13 residues.

The chain employs TRBV14 and TRBJ1-1; D is ambiguous. The CDR3 contains 17 residues. CDR1 is SGHDN, CDR2 FVKESK, per germline. Trimming shortened V by 1 base and J by 5 bases, and 20 bases separated the two germline ends. The CDR3 nucleotides are TGTGCCAGCAGCCAAGGACTACTTGGGTTTCGAACAACTGAAGCTTTCTTT. Its translation is CASSQGLLGFRTTEAFF.

The V and J genes are TRBV5-1 and TRBJ2-1; TRBD2 matches at 9 bases. Germline CDR1 is SGHRS and CDR2 is YFSETQ. J lost 2 bases, V lost 1 base, and 4 bases had no gene match. CDR3 length: 16 residues. The CDR3 DNA sequence: TGCGCCAGCAGCTTGTTAGGCGGGGGGGCCTACAATGAGCAGTTCTTC. Amino acid sequence: CASSLLGGGAYNEQFF.

This rearrangement joins TRBV5-6 to TRBJ2-3, with 12 bases aligning to TRBD2. V lost 4 bases and J lost 2; bases outside the gene matches: 5. The CDR3 runs 16 residues. The germline V gene encodes CDR1 SGHDT and CDR2 YYEEEE. DNA of the CDR3: TGTGCCAGCAGCCCTCTAGCGGGGGGGTACACAGATACGCAGTATTTT. The encoded protein is CASSPLAGGYTDTQYF.

This clone has only one observation. The CDR3 DNA follows: TGCGCCAGCACGACAGGGCTGGACTTAGGAACCGGGGAGCTGTTTTTT. As protein: CASTTGLDLGTGELFF. The V call is TRBV4-1, the J call TRBJ2-2, with TRBD1 matching 7 bases. The CDR3 is 16 amino acids. Losses at the gene ends were 7 bases for V and 5 bases for J; bases not matched to a gene: 13. CDR1 is MGHRA and CDR2 is YSYEKL in the germline V gene.